This T cell receptor beta chain was sequenced during a study of blood T cell repertoires in COVID-19. Assay: immunoSEQ multiplex PCR; the TCRdb copy retains only in-frame clones and omits some. In the table there are more than 110,000 clones, roughly 85% of which are singletons. V lost 3 bases and J 6 bases, leaving 14 bases between the germline ends. Germline loops: CDR1 LGHNA, CDR2 YNFKEQ. This CDR3 has 14 residues. This clone has more than one count but fewer than ten. The source of this sequence is a woman in her forties or fifties who had recovered from COVID-19. Sequenced sample: PBMCs or T cells enriched from blood (not recorded which). The rearrangement uses TRBV4-2 and TRBJ1-2; D may be TRBD1 (6 bases). The CDR3 here is CASSHPGGGNGYTF. CDR3 sequence (DNA): TGTGCCAGCAGCCACCCTGGGGGGGGCAATGGCTACACCTTC.